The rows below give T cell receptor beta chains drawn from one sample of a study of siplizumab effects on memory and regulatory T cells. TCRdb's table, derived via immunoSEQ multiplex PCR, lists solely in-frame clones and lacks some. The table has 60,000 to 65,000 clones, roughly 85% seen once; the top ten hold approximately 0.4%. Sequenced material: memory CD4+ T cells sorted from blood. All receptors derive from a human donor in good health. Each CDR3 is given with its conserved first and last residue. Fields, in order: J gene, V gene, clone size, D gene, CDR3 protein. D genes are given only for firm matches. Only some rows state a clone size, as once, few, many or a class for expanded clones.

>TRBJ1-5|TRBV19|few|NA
CASSIPGGGQPQHF
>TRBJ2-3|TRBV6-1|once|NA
CASRQNLATDTQYF
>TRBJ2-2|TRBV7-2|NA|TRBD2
CASSLSLAGAANTGELFF
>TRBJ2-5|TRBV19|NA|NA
CASSTRQSQETQYF
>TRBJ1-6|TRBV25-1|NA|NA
CASSEFGRRGSYNSPLHF
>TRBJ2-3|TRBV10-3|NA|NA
CAISEGFPGQGHADTQYF
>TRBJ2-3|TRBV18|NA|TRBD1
CASSPGQGWTDTQYF
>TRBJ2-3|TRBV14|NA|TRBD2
CASSQDFRLAGSSDTQYF
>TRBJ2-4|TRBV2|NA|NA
CASSAGEPKNIQYF
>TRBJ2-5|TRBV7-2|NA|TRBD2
CASSEGLATETQYF
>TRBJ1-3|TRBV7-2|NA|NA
CASSLGVLRSGNTIYF
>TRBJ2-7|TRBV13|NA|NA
CASSLLSGGEQYF
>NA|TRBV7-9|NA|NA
CASSAIIYEQYF